This T cell receptor beta chain was identified in a study of cytomegalovirus exposure and HLA in healthy donors. Regarding the study as a whole: Researchers counted around 180 TCR beta chains as cytomegalovirus-associated. TCR clusters originating in the first cohort tended to co-occur in the roughly 120 validation repertoires, according to a later analysis.

Concerning this clone itself: Its cognate antigen is unknown.

Trimming cost V 4 bases and J 3 bases, with 9 bases left between them. The length of the CDR3 is 13 residues. Germline lookup yields CDR1 LNHDA and CDR2 SQIVND (reference sequence). Profiling relied on immunoSEQ multiplex PCR, and the TCRdb table lists in-frame clones only, not all of them. The table lists 150,000 to 180,000 clones, 85% to 90% of them singletons. Sequenced: PBMCs. V usage is TRBV19 and J usage is TRBJ1-2; TRBD1 might be the D (6 bases). The TCR was taken from a human donor in good health. The CDR3 coding sequence is TGTGCCAGTAGTACAGGGGTGGACTATGGCTACACCTTC. Translated: CASSTGVDYGYTF.